Presented here are 15 T cell receptor beta chains from one specimen sequenced in a study of shared clonotypes between healthy human individuals. This table comes from immunoSEQ multiplex PCR, and its TCRdb copy is limited to in-frame clones, with some not included. The sample includes roughly 2.2 million clones, approximately 93% of them seen just once. The sample taken for sequencing was naive CD4+ T cells from PBMCs. Subset indicated: CD45RA+ positively selected. These receptors were obtained from a man younger than 30 in good health. Some clones in this sample may be carry-over from other donors' samples.

This chain joins TRBV21-1 and TRBJ2-7; TRBD1 was called by the table and not checked on the DNA. TRBV21-1 is deemed a pseudogene. This CDR3 region has 18 residues. The CDR3 nucleotides read TGTGCCAGCAGCAAAGCTAGGGCGGGGACAGGGGGCAGGTACGAGCAGTACTTC. This codes for CASSKARAGTGGRYEQYF.

This CDR3 is CASSYPGQGGNIQYF. The CDR3, as DNA: TGTGCCAGCAGCTACCCGGGACAGGGGGGGAACATTCAGTACTTC. J is TRBJ2-4 and V is TRBV5-4, with 11 bases matching TRBD1. CDR3 size: 15 residues. CDR1 and CDR2 from the germline V gene are SGHNT and YYREEE (reference sequence). Trimming cost V 3 bases and J 7 bases; bases outside gene matches: 6.

The chain couples TRBV27 to TRBJ1-5, with a possible D match to TRBD1 (5 bases). Germline CDR1 reads MNHEY; CDR2 reads SMNVEV (reference sequence). This CDR3 region has 15 residues. The V and J ends lost 3 bases and 0 bases respectively, with 9 bases between them. The CDR3 nucleotides read TGTGCCAGCAGTTTCAGGGCCTATAGCAATCAGCCCCAGCATTTT. Its translation is CASSFRAYSNQPQHF.

The CDR3 is CASSLRKSTDTQYF. In DNA form, the CDR3 reads TGTGCCAGCAGCTTACGGAAATCCACAGATACGCAGTATTTT. This chain uses TRBV13 with TRBJ2-3; D remains ambiguous. V lost 2 bases and J 2 bases, leaving 8 bases between the germline ends. This CDR3 spans 14 amino acids. Germline-derived CDR1 and CDR2 are PRHDT and FYEKMQ (reference sequence).

The V call is TRBV28, the J call TRBJ2-3, with 7 nucleotides matching TRBD1. Germline loops: CDR1 MDHEN, CDR2 SYDVKM. The V and J ends lost 3 bases and 1 base, in that order; junction bases with no gene match: 7. This CDR3 comprises 16 residues. CDR3 DNA: TGTGCCAGCAGTTTGGTAGGGGGCGAGGGCACAGATACGCAGTATTTT. As protein: CASSLVGGEGTDTQYF.

The J gene is TRBJ2-2, the V gene TRBV5-1, with D perhaps matching TRBD1 or TRBD2 (5 bases each). CDR1 and CDR2 from the germline V gene are SGHRS and YFSETQ. V dropped 4 bases and J dropped 7 bases, with 20 bases sitting between them. CDR3 length: 16 residues. As DNA, the CDR3 is TGCGCCAGCAGCACGGGCCCGGGACCGCTTGGCGGGGAGCTGTTTTTT. Protein product: CASSTGPGPLGGELFF. The full variable domain, rest sourced from reference TRBV5-1 and TRBJ2-2, is KAGVTQTPRYLIKTRGQQVTLSCSPISGHRSVSWYQQTPGQGLQFLFEYFSETQRNKGNFPGRFSGRQFSNSRSEMNVSTLELGDSALYLCASSTGPGPLGGELFFGEGSRLTVL.

The genes are TRBV19 and TRBJ1-5; no firm D call. This CDR3 is built from 15 residues. The V gene lost 2 bases and the J gene lost 0 bases, with 8 bases spanning the gap. Germline V lookup: CDR1 LNHDA, CDR2 SQIVND (reference sequence). DNA for the CDR3: TGTGCCAGTAGTATATACAGCCATAGCAATCAGCCCCAGCATTTT. This codes for CASSIYSHSNQPQHF.

The rearrangement links TRBV23-1 to TRBJ2-1, with TRBD1 identical over 7 bases. TRBV23-1 is marked as an open reading frame, function uncertain. With V trimmed by 4 bases and J by 0 bases, 18 bases remained unmatched. There are 20 residues in the CDR3. The CDR3 DNA reads as TGCGCCAGCAGTCGAGACAGGGTCAGTCTCAAGCCCACCTCCTACAATGAGCAGTTCTTC. It yields the protein CASSRDRVSLKPTSYNEQFF.

This clone was seen a few times. The sample carries other DNA sequences with the same CDR3. The rearrangement joins TRBV7-2 to TRBJ2-3; TRBD2 aligns across 7 bases. CDR1 is SGHTA and CDR2 is FQGNSA in the germline V gene. The CDR3 covers 14 residues. V gave up 0 bases and J gave up 4 bases; unmatched junction bases: 1. The chain's CDR3 is CASSLAAGADTQYF. In DNA, the CDR3 is TGTGCCAGCAGCTTAGCTGCGGGAGCAGATACGCAGTATTTT.

The chain couples TRBV5-4 to TRBJ2-1, with TRBD2 matching over 10 bases. The CDR3 extends over 15 amino acids. V shed 3 bases, J shed 6 bases, and the junction held 6 bases outside the gene matches. Germline V gene data show CDR1 as SGHNT and CDR2 as YYREEE (reference sequence). CDR3 in amino acids: CASSSTSGNRNEQFF. The CDR3 nucleotides read TGTGCCAGCAGCTCAACTAGCGGGAATCGCAATGAGCAGTTCTTC.

The rearrangement joins TRBV14 to TRBJ2-5; no clear D gene. V was pared by 0 bases and J by 5 bases, with 4 bases between. This CDR3 region has 12 residues. The germline V gene encodes CDR1 SGHDN and CDR2 FVKESK. DNA for the CDR3: TGTGCCAGCAGCCAAGATTTCGAGACCCAGTACTTC. As protein: CASSQDFETQYF.

V and J are TRBV30 and TRBJ2-2; 10 bases map to TRBD1. The CDR3 spans 17 residues. With 2 bases clipped from V and 5 bases from J, the junction kept 11 bases outside the gene matches. Germline lookup yields CDR1 GTSNPN and CDR2 SVGIG (reference sequence). CDR3: CAWSTPGPGQGTGELFF. CDR3 in DNA: TGTGCCTGGAGTACCCCGGGACCGGGACAGGGGACCGGGGAGCTGTTTTTT.

This clone appeared a single time. V and J are TRBV15 and TRBJ2-3; 7 bases are shared with TRBD2. Germline trimming cut 6 bases from V and 2 bases from J; bases unmatched to any gene: 5. The length of the CDR3 is 14 residues. CDR1 is LNHNV, CDR2 YYDKDF, per germline (reference sequence). In nucleotides, the CDR3 is TGTGCCACCAGGACTAGCATTCCCACAGATACGCAGTATTTT. This sequence encodes CATRTSIPTDTQYF. Supplemented by reference TRBV15 and TRBJ2-3, the full variable domain reads DAMVIQNPRYQVTQFGKPVTLSCSQTLNHNVMYWYQQKSSQAPKLLFHYYDKDFNNEADTPDNFQSRRPNTSFCFLDIRSPGLGDTAMYLCATRTSIPTDTQYFGPGTRLTVL.

This clone was picked up one time. The chain employs TRBV28 and TRBJ2-1, with D hard to call. The CDR3 has 14 residues. Germline values: CDR1 MDHEN, CDR2 SYDVKM. Trimming pared 6 bases from V and 3 bases from J, leaving 12 bases between. The CDR3 region is CASSPPLSYNEQFF. The DNA of the CDR3 is TGTGCCAGCAGCCCCCCTTTGAGCTACAATGAGCAGTTCTTC. The full variable domain, its missing parts supplied by reference TRBV28 and TRBJ2-1, is DVKVTQSSRYLVKRTGEKVFLECVQDMDHENMFWYRQDPGLGLRLIYFSYDVKMKEKGDIPEGYSVSREKKERFSLILESASTNQTSMYLCASSPPLSYNEQFFGPGTRLTVL.

The gene calls are TRBV21-1 and TRBJ2-3. TRBV21-1 is a known pseudogene. CDR3 length: 15 residues. The CDR3 spells CASSKDNVVLDTQYF. In DNA form, the CDR3 reads TGTGCCAGCAGCAAGGATAACGTTGTATTAGATACGCAGTATTTT.